Sequencing of this T cell receptor (beta chain) was carried out in a study of identical twins. The study, taken as a whole, reports: Cord blood beta clonotypes present at high abundance carried fewer insertions; no such pattern appeared in memory repertoires. There was an excess of low generation probability in the out-of-frame alpha sequences that twins shared.

A single record per CDR3 protein comes from TCRdb applying MiXCR to the 5' RACE reads. The repertoire consists of roughly 290,000 distinct CDR3 sequences, with under 9.5% occurring once and the leading ten covering 2.1%. On this clonotype: Its target is not known.

This same sample was also part of a study on yellow fever vaccine responses in identical twins.

The clonotype comes from a young woman in good health. Sample: memory (CD45RO+) T cells sorted from blood.

CDR3 coding DNA: TGTGCCAGCAGCGTAGGGGGACTAGCGGGAGAGGGGCAGTTCTTC. Translated: CASSVGGLAGEGQFF. V usage is TRBV9 and J usage is TRBJ2-1; 14 bases are shared with TRBD2. V was pared by 0 bases and J by 12 bases, with 5 bases of the junction left unmatched. CDR1 and CDR2 from the germline V gene are SGDLS and YYNGEE. This CDR3 region has 15 residues.